A selection of T cell receptor beta chains follows, all from one sample in a study of blood T cell repertoires in COVID-19. Measured with immunoSEQ multiplex PCR; TCRdb has only the in-frame clones, and not every one. The sample contains some 75,000 clones, around 89% of which appear only once. The sequencing sample was made of peripheral blood. The source is a man aged 55 to 70 with acute or convalescent COVID-19. Each CDR3 is given with its conserved first and last residue.

V,CDR3
TRBV19,CASRLPGTGEAGELFF
TRBV18,CASSPSGTSGYEQYF
TRBV2,CASSVRTGVTEAFF
TRBV13,CASSLTLENRWDRNYGYTF
TRBV10-3,CATLGEADTQYF
TRBV5-1,CASSLGRGTEAFF
TRBV24-1,CATSDLAGPTDTQYF
TRBV12-5,CASGFPGLGSGEAQYF
TRBV6-5,CAATAGFQETQYF
TRBV30,CAWGTVAGNTIYF
TRBV3-1/TRBV3-2,CASSQRGRRTGELFF
TRBV5-1,CASSLAQRGGVDEQYF
TRBV6-1,CASSAEDRDRREPQHF
TRBV3-1/TRBV3-2,CASSQGGLAGSGEQYF
TRBV2,CASSITRQGTETQYF
TRBV3-1/TRBV3-2,CASSQGTGGAYGYTF
TRBV19,CASSGHRGSYNEQFF
TRBV3-1/TRBV3-2,CASSLSGTGAFEAFF
TRBV10-3,CAISEEWGLAGGLPDTQYF
TRBV6-5,CASWTSGRGGNEQFF
TRBV5-1,CASSLYGQGMTGELFF
TRBV5-1,CASSFMQGTAGELFF
TRBV27,CASSTGGIVQPQHF
TRBV9,CASSPQATNEKLFF
TRBV3-1/TRBV3-2,CASSQGQHSGNTIYF
TRBV10-3,CAISDSNTEAFF
TRBV6-2/TRBV6-3,CASSYPTGGTDTQYF
TRBV5-1,CASSLGASTDTQYF
TRBV19,CASSIDRITEAFF
TRBV18,CASSRQSNTEAFF
TRBV6-5,CATGGLGNQPQHF
TRBV5-1,CASSSGDPNEKLFF
TRBV9,CASSVGSGGLAGELFF
TRBV5-1,CASSTDSYGYTF
TRBV15,CATQPRTGSYGYTF
TRBV2,CASSVSSGSGETQYF
TRBV28,CASTPSVNSNQPQHF
TRBV6-4,CASIHDGTVFKETQYF
TRBV19,CASIGRAPGIVSGYTF
TRBV6-1,CASSETGGGNGYTF
TRBV5-6,CASSPTGGTRRETQYF
TRBV6-5,CASSPTGSETQYF
TRBV5-1,CASSLAGGAGAFSGANVLTF
TRBV18,CASSPFRGLNTGELFF
TRBV6-4,CASSDRALENTIYF
TRBV11-2,CATSGQGIGTQYF
TRBV9,CASSVGGLTYEQYF
TRBV6-5,CASRGGGDGPYGYTF
TRBV7-9,CASSLVRQFYNEQFF
TRBV19,CASSTDSNPLGVQHF
TRBV6-2/TRBV6-3,CASSYIQGNQPQHF
TRBV5-1,CASSLAGDRPFQETQYF
TRBV6-1,CASSEEIRTVLNEQYF
TRBV19,CASSPTSGSYNEQFF
TRBV7-3,CASSPRTSSNTGELFF
TRBV2,CASEKAGDGTDTQYF
TRBV7-9,CASSLAGDFSPLHF
TRBV6-5,CASRRSGANTGELFF
TRBV14,CASSHTGKGTLNTEAFF
TRBV13,CASSLGGWWEGQGDTQYF